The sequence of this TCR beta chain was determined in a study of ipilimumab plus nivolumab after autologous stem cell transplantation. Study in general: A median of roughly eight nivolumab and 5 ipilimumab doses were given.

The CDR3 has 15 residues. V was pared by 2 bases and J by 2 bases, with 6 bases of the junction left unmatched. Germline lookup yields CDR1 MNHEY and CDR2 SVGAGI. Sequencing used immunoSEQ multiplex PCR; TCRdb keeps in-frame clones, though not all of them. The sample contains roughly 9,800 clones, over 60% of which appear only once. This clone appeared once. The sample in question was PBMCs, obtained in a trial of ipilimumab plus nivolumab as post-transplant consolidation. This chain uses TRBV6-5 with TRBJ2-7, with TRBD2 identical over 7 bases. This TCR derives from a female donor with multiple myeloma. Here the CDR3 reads CASSYGRDRTYEQYF. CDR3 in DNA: TGTGCCAGCAGTTACGGGAGGGACCGAACCTACGAGCAGTACTTC.